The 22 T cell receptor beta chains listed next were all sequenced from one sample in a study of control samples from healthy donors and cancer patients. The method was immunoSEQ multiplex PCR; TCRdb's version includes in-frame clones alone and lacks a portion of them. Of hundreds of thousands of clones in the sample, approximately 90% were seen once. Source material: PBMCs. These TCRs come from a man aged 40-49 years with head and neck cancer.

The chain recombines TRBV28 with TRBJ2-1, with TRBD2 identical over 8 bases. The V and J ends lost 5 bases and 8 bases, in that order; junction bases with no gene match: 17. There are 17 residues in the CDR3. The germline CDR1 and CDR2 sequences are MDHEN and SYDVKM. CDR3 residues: CASSPWGWLAGVYEQFF. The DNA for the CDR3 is TGTGCCAGCAGTCCCTGGGGATGGCTAGCGGGCGTCTATGAGCAGTTCTTC.

The CDR3 sequence is CASSGDSTGNTIYF. CDR3 coding DNA: TGTGCCAGCAGCGGGGACAGCACTGGAAACACCATATATTTT. The gene calls are TRBV13 and TRBJ1-3, with 7 bases fitting TRBD1. Germline CDR1 PRHDT, CDR2 FYEKMQ (reference sequence). After removal of 5 bases from V and 2 bases from J, the junction contained 3 bases not matched to a gene. This CDR3 is built from 14 residues.

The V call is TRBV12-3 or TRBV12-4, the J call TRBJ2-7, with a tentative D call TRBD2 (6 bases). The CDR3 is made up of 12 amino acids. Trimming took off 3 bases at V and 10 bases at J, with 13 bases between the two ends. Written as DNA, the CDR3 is TGTGCCAGCAGTTTGGAGGGGCCCTTACAGTACTTC. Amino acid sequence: CASSLEGPLQYF.

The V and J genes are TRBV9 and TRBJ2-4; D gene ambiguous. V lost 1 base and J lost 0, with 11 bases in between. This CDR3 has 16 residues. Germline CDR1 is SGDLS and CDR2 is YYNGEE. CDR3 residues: CASSVNSGIAKNIQYF. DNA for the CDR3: TGTGCCAGCAGCGTAAACTCAGGCATAGCCAAAAACATTCAGTACTTC.

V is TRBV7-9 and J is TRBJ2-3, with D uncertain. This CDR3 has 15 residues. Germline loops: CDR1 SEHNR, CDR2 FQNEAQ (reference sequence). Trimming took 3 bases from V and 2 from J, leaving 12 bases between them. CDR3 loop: CASSFARRNTDTQYF. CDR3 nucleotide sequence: TGTGCCAGCAGCTTCGCGCGGAGAAACACAGATACGCAGTATTTT.

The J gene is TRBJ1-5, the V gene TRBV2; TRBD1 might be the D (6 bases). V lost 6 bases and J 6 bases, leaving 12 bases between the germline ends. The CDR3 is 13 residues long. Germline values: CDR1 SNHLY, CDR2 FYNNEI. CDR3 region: CASRQDRSQPQHF. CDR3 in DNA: TGTGCCAGCAGACAGGACAGATCTCAGCCCCAGCATTTT.

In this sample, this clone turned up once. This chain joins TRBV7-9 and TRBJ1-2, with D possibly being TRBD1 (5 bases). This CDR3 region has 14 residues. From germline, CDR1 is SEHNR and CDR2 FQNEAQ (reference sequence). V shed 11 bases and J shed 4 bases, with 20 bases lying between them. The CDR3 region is CAGLPWDRTYGYTF. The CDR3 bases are TGTGCCGGTTTGCCTTGGGACCGCACCTATGGCTACACCTTC.

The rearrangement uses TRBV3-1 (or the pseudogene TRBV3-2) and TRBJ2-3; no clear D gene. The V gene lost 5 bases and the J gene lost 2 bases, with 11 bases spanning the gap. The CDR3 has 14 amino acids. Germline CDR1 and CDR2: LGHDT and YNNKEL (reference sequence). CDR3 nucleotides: TGTGCCAGCAGCTCAAGGCATTACACAGATACGCAGTATTTT. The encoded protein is CASSSRHYTDTQYF.

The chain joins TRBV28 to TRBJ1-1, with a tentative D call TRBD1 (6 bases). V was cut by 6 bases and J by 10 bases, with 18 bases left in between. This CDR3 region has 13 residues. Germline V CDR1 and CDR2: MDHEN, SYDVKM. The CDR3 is CASREDSSGGAFF. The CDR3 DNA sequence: TGTGCCAGCAGGGAGGACAGTTCGGGGGGAGCTTTCTTT.

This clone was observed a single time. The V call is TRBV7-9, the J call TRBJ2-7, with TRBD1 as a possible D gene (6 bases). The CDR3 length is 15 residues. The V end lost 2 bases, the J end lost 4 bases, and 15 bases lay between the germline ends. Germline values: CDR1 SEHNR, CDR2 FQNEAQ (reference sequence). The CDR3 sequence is CASSLLLGQNYEQYF. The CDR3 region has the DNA TGTGCCAGCAGCTTATTGCTGGGACAAAATTACGAGCAGTACTTC.

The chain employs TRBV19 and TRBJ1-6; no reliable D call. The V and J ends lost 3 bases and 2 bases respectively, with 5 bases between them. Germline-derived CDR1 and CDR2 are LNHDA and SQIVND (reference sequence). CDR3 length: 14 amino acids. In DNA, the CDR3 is TGTGCCAGTAGTATTGGCGCCTATAATTCACCCCTCCACTTT. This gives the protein CASSIGAYNSPLHF.

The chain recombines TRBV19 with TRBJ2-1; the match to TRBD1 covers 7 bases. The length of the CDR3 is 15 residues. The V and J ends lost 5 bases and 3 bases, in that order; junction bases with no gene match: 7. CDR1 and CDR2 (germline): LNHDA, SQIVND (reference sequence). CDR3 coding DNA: TGTGCCAGTAGTTCCTACAGGGGAAGCTACAATGAGCAGTTCTTC. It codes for CASSSYRGSYNEQFF.

The CDR3 sequence: CASRPDRVESSPLHF. The CDR3 DNA is TGTGCCAGCAGACCCGACAGGGTGGAGAGTTCACCCCTCCACTTT. The rearrangement links TRBV7-6 to TRBJ1-6, with 7 bases that match TRBD1. The germline CDR1 and CDR2 sequences are SGHVS and FNYEAQ. The CDR3 length is 15 residues. J lost 9 bases, V lost 6 bases, and 11 bases had no gene match. The entire variable domain, with the rest obtained from reference TRBV7-6 and TRBJ1-6, is as follows: GAGVSQSPRYKVTKRGQDVALRCDPISGHVSLYWYRQALGQGPEFLTYFNYEAQQDKSGLPNDRFSAERPEGSISTLTIQRTEQRDSAMYRCASRPDRVESSPLHFGNGTRLTVT.

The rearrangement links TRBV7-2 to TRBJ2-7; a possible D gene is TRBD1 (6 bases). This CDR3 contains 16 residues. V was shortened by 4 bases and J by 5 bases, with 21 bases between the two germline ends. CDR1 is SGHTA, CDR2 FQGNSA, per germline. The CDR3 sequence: CASSSGYRVSGNEQYF. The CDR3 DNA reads TGTGCCAGCAGCTCGGGTTACAGGGTGTCTGGAAACGAGCAGTACTTC.

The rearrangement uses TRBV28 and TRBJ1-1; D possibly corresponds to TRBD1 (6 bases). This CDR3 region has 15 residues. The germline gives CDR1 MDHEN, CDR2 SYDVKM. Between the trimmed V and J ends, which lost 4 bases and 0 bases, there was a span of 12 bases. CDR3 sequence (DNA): TGTGCCAGCAGTTCTAGCAGGGGTTTGAACACTGAAGCTTTCTTT. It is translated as CASSSSRGLNTEAFF.

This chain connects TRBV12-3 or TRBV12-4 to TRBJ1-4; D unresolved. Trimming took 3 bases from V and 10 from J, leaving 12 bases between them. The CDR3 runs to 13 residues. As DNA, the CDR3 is TGTGCCAGCAGTTTGGACGCGGGCGGAAAACTGTTTTTT. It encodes CASSLDAGGKLFF.

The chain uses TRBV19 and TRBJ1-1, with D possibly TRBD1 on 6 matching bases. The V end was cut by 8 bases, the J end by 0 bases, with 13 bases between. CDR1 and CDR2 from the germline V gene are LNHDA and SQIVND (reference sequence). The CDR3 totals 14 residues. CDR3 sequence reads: CASEGGLMNTEAFF. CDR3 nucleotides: TGTGCCAGTGAGGGGGGCCTTATGAACACTGAAGCTTTCTTT.

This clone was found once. The CDR3 protein is CASSPTGGSYEQYF. As DNA, the CDR3 is TGTGCCAGCAGTCCTACAGGGGGCTCCTACGAGCAGTACTTC. V is TRBV9 and J is TRBJ2-7; TRBD1 aligns across 8 bases. The CDR3 runs to 14 residues. The V gene's germline CDR1 is SGDLS and CDR2 YYNGEE. V lost 5 bases and J lost 0; bases outside the gene matches: 4.

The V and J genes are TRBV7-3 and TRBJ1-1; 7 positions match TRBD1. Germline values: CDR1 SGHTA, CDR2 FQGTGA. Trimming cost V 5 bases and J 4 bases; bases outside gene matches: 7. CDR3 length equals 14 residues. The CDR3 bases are TGTGCCAGCAGCACCAGAGGGGGCATCACTGAAGCTTTCTTT. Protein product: CASSTRGGITEAFF.

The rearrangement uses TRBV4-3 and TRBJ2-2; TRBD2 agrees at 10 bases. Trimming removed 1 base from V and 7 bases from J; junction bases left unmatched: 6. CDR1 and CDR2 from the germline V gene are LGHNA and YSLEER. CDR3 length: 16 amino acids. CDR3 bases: TGCGCCAGCAGCCAAGTCCCAGCGGGGGGGCTCGGGGAGCTGTTTTTT. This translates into CASSQVPAGGLGELFF.

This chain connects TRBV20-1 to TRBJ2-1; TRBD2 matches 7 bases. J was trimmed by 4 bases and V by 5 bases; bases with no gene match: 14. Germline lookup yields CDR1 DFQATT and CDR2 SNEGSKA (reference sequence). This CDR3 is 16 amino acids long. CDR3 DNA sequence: TGCAGTGCTGGTGCATCGACTAGCCCCATTTACAATGAGCAGTTCTTC. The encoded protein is CSAGASTSPIYNEQFF.

In DNA form, the CDR3 reads TGTGCCAGCTCAGCTAAGACAGGGATGAACACTGAAGCTTTCTTT. The encoded protein is CASSAKTGMNTEAFF. The rearrangement links TRBV18 to TRBJ1-1; 7 bases map to TRBD1. There are 15 residues in the CDR3. V shed 5 bases, J shed 0 bases, and the junction held 6 bases outside the gene matches. Germline CDR1 is KGHSH and CDR2 is LQKENI.